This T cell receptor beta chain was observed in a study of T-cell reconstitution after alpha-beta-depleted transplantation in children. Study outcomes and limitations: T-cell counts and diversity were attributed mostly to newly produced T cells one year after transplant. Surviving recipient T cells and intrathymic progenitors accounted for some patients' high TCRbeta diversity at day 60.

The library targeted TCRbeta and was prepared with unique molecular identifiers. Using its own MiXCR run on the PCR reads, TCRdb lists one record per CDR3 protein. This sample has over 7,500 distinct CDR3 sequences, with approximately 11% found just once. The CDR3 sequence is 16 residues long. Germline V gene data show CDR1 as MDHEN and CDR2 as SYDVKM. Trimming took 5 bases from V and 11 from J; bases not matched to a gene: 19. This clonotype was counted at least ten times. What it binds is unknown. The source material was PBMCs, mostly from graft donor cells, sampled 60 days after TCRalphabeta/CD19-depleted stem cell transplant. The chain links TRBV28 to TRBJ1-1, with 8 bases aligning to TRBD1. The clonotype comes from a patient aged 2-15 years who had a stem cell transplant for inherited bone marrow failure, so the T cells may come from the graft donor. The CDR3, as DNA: TGTGCCAGCAGTCCCTTCTACAGGGGGAATTTCGGCGGGGCTTTCTTT. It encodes CASSPFYRGNFGGAFF.